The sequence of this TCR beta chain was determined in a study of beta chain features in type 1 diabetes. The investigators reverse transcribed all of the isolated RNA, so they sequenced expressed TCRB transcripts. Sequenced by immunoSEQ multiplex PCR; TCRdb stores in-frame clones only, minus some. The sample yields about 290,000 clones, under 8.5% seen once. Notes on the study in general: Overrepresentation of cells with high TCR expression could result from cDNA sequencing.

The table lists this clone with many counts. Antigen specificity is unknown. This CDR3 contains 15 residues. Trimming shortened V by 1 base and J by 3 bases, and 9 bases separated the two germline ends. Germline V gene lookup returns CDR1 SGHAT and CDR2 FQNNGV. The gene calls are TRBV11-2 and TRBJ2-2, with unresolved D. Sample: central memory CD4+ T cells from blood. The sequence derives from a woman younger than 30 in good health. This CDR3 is CASSLVPWDTGELFF. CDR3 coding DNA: TGTGCCAGCAGCTTAGTTCCCTGGGACACCGGGGAGCTGTTTTTT.